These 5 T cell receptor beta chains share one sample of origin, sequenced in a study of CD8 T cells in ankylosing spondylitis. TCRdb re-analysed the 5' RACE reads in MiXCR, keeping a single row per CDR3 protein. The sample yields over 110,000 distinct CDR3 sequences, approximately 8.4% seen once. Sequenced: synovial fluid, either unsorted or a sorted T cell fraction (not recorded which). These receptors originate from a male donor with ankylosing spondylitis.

CDR3 coding DNA: TGTGCCAGTAGTATCGCCGGACAGGGAACTGGGGCCAACGTCCTGACTTTC. It translates to CASSIAGQGTGANVLTF. This sequence joins TRBV19 and TRBJ2-6; 8 positions agree with TRBD1. The CDR3 contains 17 residues. V dropped 3 bases and J dropped 2; count of bases not matched to a gene: 6. Germline V CDR1 and CDR2: LNHDA, SQIVND (reference sequence).

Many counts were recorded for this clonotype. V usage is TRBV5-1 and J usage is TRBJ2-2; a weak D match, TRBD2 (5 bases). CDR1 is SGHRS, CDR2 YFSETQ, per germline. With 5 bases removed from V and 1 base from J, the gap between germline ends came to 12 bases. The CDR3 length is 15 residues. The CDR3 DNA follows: TGCGCCAGCAGTGAGCCAGCGGTGAACACCGGGGAGCTGTTTTTT. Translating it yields CASSEPAVNTGELFF.

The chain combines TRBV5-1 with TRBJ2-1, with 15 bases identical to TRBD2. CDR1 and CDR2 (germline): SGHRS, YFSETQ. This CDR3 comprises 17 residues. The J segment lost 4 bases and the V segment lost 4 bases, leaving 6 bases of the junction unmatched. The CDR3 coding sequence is TGCGCCAGCAGCATCTCCGGGACTAGCGGGGGGTACAATGAGCAGTTCTTC. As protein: CASSISGTSGGYNEQFF.

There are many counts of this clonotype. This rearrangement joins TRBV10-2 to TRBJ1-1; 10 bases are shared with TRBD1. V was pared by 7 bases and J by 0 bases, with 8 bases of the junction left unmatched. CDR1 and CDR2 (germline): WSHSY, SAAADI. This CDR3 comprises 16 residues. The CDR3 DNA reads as TGCGCCAGCACATTCCCGGGACAGGGGATGAACACTGAAGCTTTCTTT. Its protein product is CASTFPGQGMNTEAFF.

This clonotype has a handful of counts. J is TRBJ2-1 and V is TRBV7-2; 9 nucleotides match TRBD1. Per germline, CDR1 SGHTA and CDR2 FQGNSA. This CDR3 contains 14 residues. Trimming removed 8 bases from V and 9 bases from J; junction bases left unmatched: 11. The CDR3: CASVGRTGVAEQFF. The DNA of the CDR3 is TGTGCCAGCGTGGGACGGACAGGGGTGGCTGAGCAGTTCTTC.